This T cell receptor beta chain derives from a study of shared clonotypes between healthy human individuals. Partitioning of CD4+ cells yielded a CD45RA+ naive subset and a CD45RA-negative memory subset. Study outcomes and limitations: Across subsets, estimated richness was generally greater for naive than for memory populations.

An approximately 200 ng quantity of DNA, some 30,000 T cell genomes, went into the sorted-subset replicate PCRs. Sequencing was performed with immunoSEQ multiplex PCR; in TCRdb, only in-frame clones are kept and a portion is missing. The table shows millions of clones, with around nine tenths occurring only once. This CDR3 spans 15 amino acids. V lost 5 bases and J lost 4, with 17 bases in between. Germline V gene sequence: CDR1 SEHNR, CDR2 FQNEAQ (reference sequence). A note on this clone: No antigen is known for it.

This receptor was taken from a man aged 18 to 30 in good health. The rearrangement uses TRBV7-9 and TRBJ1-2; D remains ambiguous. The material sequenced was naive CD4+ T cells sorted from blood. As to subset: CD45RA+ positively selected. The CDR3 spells CASSPPGELVYGYTF. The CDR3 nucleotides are TGTGCCAGCAGCCCCCCCGGGGAACTGGTCTATGGCTACACCTTC.